Below are 2 T cell receptor beta chains sequenced from a single sample in a study of shared clonotypes between healthy human individuals. Positively selected for CCR7, the CD45RO-negative cells used as naive CD8 cells excluded terminally differentiated effector memory CD45RA+ cells. Produced via immunoSEQ multiplex PCR; TCRdb's table is partial and in-frame only. The table includes roughly 2.1 million clones, under 95% detected once. Sequencing was done on a sample of naive CD8+ T cells from PBMCs. The receptors originated from a man aged 18 to 30 in good health. Some clones in this sample may be carry-over from other donors' samples.

The V and J genes are TRBV5-1 and TRBJ2-7; no firm D call. Trimming stripped 5 bases from V and 4 bases from J, with 13 bases between. Germline V gives CDR1 SGHRS, CDR2 YFSETQ. The CDR3 consists of 13 residues. CDR3 protein: CASSFGSQYEQYF. CDR3 coding DNA: TGCGCCAGCAGTTTCGGCAGTCAGTACGAGCAGTACTTC.

V is TRBV19 and J is TRBJ1-1, with D possibly matching TRBD1 (5 bases). Germline V gene sequence: CDR1 LNHDA, CDR2 SQIVND (reference sequence). V was pared by 3 bases and J by 3 bases, with 11 bases between. The CDR3 covers 14 residues. In DNA form, the CDR3 reads TGTGCCAGTAGTATTCGTGGGGGGTACACTGAAGCTTTCTTT. Amino acids: CASSIRGGYTEAFF.